Listed below are T cell receptor beta chains from one sample, sequenced in a study of cytomegalovirus exposure and HLA in healthy donors. Clones were sequenced by immunoSEQ multiplex PCR, and TCRdb holds only the in-frame ones, with some missing. The table has around 200,000 clones, more than 65% seen once. Sequencing was done on a sample of PBMCs. Receptors were obtained from a girl between 2 and 10 years old in good health and CMV-seropositive. The CDR3 runs from the conserved cysteine through the conserved F or W. Each record gives: clone size, D gene, J gene, V gene, CDR3 protein, CDR3 DNA. D genes are given only for firm matches. Expanded clones are given a class, and other clones once, few, many or no size at all.

NA | NA | TRBJ1-2 | TRBV30 | CAWSVLGSGANYGYTF | TGTGCCTGGAGTGTACTCGGGAGTGGCGCTAACTATGGCTACACCTTC
NA | TRBD1 | TRBJ1-5 | TRBV30 | CAWSPLPGGSNQPQHF | TGTGCCTGGAGTCCTCTACCAGGGGGTAGCAATCAGCCCCAGCATTTT
NA | TRBD2 | TRBJ2-7 | TRBV28 | CASTHPTGRTYEQYF | TGTGCCAGCACCCACCCCACCGGGAGGACCTACGAGCAGTACTTC
few | TRBD1 | TRBJ2-1 | TRBV6-6 | CASSYSNRGQDNEQFF | TGTGCCAGCAGTTACTCGAACAGGGGGCAGGACAATGAGCAGTTCTTC
NA | TRBD2 | TRBJ2-1 | TRBV7-2 | CASSLALAGVNEQFF | TGTGCCAGCAGCTTAGCCCTAGCGGGAGTCAATGAGCAGTTCTTC
NA | NA | TRBJ2-5 | TRBV7-8 | CASSLGGRAQYF | TGTGCCAGCAGTCTCGGGGGTCGGGCCCAGTACTTC
NA | NA | TRBJ1-4 | TRBV5-4 | CASSPGWLSTNEKLFF | TGTGCCAGCAGCCCAGGGTGGTTGTCAACTAATGAAAAACTGTTTTTT
NA | TRBD1 | TRBJ2-7 | TRBV18 | CASSPLPRDRPYF | TGTGCCAGCTCACCCCTACCCCGGGACAGACCTTACTTC
NA | TRBD2 | TRBJ2-2 | TRBV9 | CASSDHPLQREATGELFF | TGTGCCAGCAGCGACCACCCCCTCCAGCGGGAGGCCACCGGGGAGCTGTTTTTT
NA | TRBD2 | TRBJ2-3 | TRBV6-5 | CASSYSKWTSGNTQYF | TGTGCCAGCAGTTACTCGAAGTGGACTAGCGGGAATACGCAGTATTTT
NA | NA | TRBJ1-1 | TRBV18 | CASHSTNTEAFF | TGTGCCAGCCATTCTACGAACACTGAAGCTTTCTTT
NA | NA | TRBJ2-5 | TRBV14 | CASSHPRGGVVETQYF | TGTGCCAGCAGCCACCCGCGGGGCGGGGTCGTGGAGACCCAGTACTTC
NA | NA | TRBJ2-2 | TRBV9 | CASSVVPSGELFF | TGTGCCAGCAGCGTAGTACCCAGCGGGGAGCTGTTTTTT
NA | NA | TRBJ2-7 | TRBV5-6 | CASSLTSAQGEQYF | TGTGCCAGCAGCCTTACTAGCGCCCAGGGGGAGCAGTACTTC
few | NA | TRBJ1-2 | TRBV6-1 | CASSEGGGPYGYTF | TGTGCCAGCAGTGAGGGGGGGGGACCCTATGGCTACACCTTC
NA | NA | TRBJ1-6 | TRBV5-1 | CASSSGHQDSYNSPLHF | TGCGCCAGCAGCTCGGGCCATCAGGACAGCTATAATTCACCCCTCCACTTT
NA | TRBD2 | TRBJ2-3 | TRBV10-2 | CASKVSSGSPGDTQYF | TGCGCCAGCAAGGTGTCTAGCGGGAGTCCCGGAGATACGCAGTATTTT
NA | NA | TRBJ2-7 | TRBV5-5 | CASSFLADSYEQYF | TGTGCCAGCAGCTTTCTGGCGGACTCCTACGAGCAGTACTTC
NA | NA | TRBJ2-6 | TRBV9 | CASSEGPGWANVLTF | TGTGCCAGCAGCGAAGGGCCAGGGTGGGCCAACGTCCTGACTTTC
NA | TRBD1 | TRBJ2-1 | TRBV9 | CASSVDRGGEQFF | TGTGCCAGCAGCGTCGACAGGGGCGGTGAGCAGTTCTTC
NA | NA | TRBJ2-2 | TRBV11-2 | CASSLDSGTGELFF | TGTGCCAGCAGCTTAGATAGCGGCACCGGGGAGCTGTTTTTT
NA | NA | TRBJ2-6 | TRBV6-4 | CASSPHGGAISGANVLTF | TGTGCCAGCAGTCCCCATGGGGGGGCCATCTCTGGGGCCAACGTCCTGACTTTC
NA | TRBD2 | TRBJ2-5 | TRBV7-7 | CASSANPRGGGGTQYF | TGTGCTAGCAGCGCCAACCCCCGGGGCGGCGGGGGGACCCAGTACTTC
few | TRBD1 | TRBJ1-2 | TRBV5-1 | CASSLYRTGREGYTF | TGCGCCAGCAGCTTGTATCGGACAGGGAGGGAAGGCTACACCTTC
NA | NA | TRBJ2-3 | TRBV4-1 | CASSQGPDTQYF | TGCGCCAGCAGCCAAGGGCCAGATACGCAGTATTTT
NA | NA | TRBJ1-1 | TRBV30 | CAWSVGGPLDTEAFF | TGTGCCTGGAGTGTAGGAGGACCCTTGGACACTGAAGCTTTCTTT
NA | TRBD1 | TRBJ1-1 | TRBV6-1 | CASSRGGSEAFF | TGTGCCAGCAGTCGAGGGGGCTCTGAAGCTTTCTTT
NA | TRBD1 | TRBJ2-7 | TRBV9 | CASSVSYGQGYEQYF | TGTGCCAGCAGCGTAAGTTACGGACAGGGGTACGAGCAGTACTTC
NA | NA | TRBJ2-6 | TRBV6-1 | CASGAGPSGANVLTF | TGTGCCAGCGGAGCAGGGCCCTCTGGGGCCAACGTCCTGACTTTC
NA | NA | TRBJ1-1 | TRBV18 | CASSPLDSGYTEAFF | TGTGCCAGCTCACCACTGGACTCCGGGTACACTGAAGCTTTCTTT